The TCR beta chain under discussion was sequenced for a study of blood T cell repertoires in COVID-19. Study-level information: COVID-19 samples, acute and convalescent, were from the United States, Italy and Spain. PBMCs, B-cell-depleted T cells, or T cells provided the cDNA or gDNA that made up the material.

As handled by the study authors: Reference gene primer amplification gave estimated nucleated cell counts. TCRdb's copy holds only in-frame clones and misses some; the assay was immunoSEQ multiplex PCR. V and J calls and clone size are given by that table; D and trimming were obtained from the DNA. In the table there are 65,000 to 70,000 clones, less than 90% of which are singletons. The V gene lost 11 bases and the J gene lost 6 bases, with 17 bases spanning the gap. CDR3 length equals 12 residues. The V gene's germline CDR1 is SNHLY and CDR2 FYNNEI. This sequence joins TRBV2 and TRBJ2-7; a possible D gene is TRBD1 (5 bases). This TCR was sampled from a man of 80 years or more with acute or convalescent COVID-19. The material sequenced was peripheral blood. Written as DNA, the CDR3 is TGTGCCTCGCGGCAGGGTGAAGTCGAGCAGTACTTC. Protein sequence: CASRQGEVEQYF.